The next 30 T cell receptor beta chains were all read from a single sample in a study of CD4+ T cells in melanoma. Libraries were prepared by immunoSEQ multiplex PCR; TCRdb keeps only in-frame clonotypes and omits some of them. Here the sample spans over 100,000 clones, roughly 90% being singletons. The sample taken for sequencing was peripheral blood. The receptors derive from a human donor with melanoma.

DNA for the CDR3: TGTGCCAGCAGCTTTTCAGGAACCTACGAGCAGTACTTC. Translation: CASSFSGTYEQYF. The chain is built from TRBV7-9 and TRBJ2-7; D gene ambiguous. Germline lookup yields CDR1 SEHNR and CDR2 FQNEAQ (reference sequence). V was pared by 3 bases and J by 2 bases, with 8 bases between. This CDR3 comprises 13 residues. The complete variable domain, with remaining parts taken from reference TRBV7-9 and TRBJ2-7, reads DTGVSQNPRHKITKRGQNVTFRCDPISEHNRLYWYRQTLGQGPEFLTYFQNEAQLEKSRLLSDRFSAERPKGSFSTLEIQRTEQGDSAMYLCASSFSGTYEQYFGPGTRLTVT.

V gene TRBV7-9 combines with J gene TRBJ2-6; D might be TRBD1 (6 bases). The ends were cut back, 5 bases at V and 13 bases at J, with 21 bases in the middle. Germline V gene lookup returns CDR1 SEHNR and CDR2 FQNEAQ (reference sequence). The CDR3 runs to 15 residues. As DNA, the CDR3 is TGTGCCAGCAGCGCTTCGGCAGGGGCTAGGGGAGTCCTGACTTTC. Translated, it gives CASSASAGARGVLTF.

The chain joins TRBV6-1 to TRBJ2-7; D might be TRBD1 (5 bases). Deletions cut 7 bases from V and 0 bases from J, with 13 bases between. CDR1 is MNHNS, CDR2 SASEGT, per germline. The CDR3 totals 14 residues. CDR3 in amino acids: CASTPQANSYEQYF. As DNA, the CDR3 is TGTGCCAGCACTCCACAGGCGAACTCCTACGAGCAGTACTTC.

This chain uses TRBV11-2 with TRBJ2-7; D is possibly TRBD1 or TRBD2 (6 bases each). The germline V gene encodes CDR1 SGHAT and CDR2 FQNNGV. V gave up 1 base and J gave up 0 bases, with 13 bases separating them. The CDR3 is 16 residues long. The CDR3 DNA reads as TGTGCCAGCAGCTTAGGGGGGGCAGGGACCTCCTACGAGCAGTACTTC. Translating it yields CASSLGGAGTSYEQYF.

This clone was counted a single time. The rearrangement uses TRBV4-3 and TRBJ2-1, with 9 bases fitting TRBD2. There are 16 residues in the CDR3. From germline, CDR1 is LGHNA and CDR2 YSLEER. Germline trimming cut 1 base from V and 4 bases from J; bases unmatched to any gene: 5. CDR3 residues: CASSQGPSGAYNEQFF. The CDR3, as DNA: TGCGCCAGCAGCCAAGGGCCTAGCGGGGCTTACAATGAGCAGTTCTTC.

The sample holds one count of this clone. Here the CDR3 reads CSVRQGPHEQYF. CDR3 DNA: TGCAGCGTAAGACAGGGCCCCCACGAGCAGTACTTC. The rearrangement joins TRBV29-1 to TRBJ2-7, with 7 bases lining up with TRBD1. Germline V gene lookup returns CDR1 SQVTM and CDR2 ANQGSEA. With 6 bases clipped from V and 5 bases from J, the junction kept 7 bases outside the gene matches. The CDR3 runs to 12 residues.

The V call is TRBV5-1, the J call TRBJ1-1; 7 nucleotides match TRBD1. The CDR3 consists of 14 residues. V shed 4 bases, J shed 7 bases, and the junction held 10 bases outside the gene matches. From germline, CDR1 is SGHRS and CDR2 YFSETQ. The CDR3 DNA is TGCGCCAGCAGCCCCCGACAGGGCGTTGGTGAAGCTTTCTTT. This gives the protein CASSPRQGVGEAFF.

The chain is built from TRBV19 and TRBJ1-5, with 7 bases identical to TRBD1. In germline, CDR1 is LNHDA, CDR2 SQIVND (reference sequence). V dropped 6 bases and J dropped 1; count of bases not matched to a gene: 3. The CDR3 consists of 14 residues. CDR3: CASSTTGSNQPQHF. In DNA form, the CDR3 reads TGTGCCAGTAGCACGACAGGGAGCAATCAGCCCCAGCATTTT.

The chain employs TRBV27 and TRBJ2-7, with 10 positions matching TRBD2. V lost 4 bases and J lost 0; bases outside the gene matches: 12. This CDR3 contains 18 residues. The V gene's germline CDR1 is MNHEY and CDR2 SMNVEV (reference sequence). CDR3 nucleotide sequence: TGTGCCAGCAGTTCCAACCCCACTAGCGGGGCCTTCTCCTACGAGCAGTACTTC. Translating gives CASSSNPTSGAFSYEQYF.

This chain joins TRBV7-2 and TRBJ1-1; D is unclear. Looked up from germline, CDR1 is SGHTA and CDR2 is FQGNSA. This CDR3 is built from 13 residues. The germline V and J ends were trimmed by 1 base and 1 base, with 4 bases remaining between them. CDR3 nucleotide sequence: TGTGCCAGCAGCTTAGGGACGAACACTGAAGCTTTCTTT. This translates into CASSLGTNTEAFF.

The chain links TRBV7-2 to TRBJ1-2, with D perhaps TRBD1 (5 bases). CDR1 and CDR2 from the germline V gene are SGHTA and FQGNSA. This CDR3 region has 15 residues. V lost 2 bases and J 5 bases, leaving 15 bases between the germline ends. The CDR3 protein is CASSLPPMEGYGYTF. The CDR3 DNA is TGTGCCAGCAGCTTACCCCCGATGGAGGGGTATGGCTACACCTTC.

CDR3 nucleotides: TGTGCCAGCAGCTTTCCTAGCCTAAACGAGCAGTACTTC. This translates into CASSFPSLNEQYF. The rearrangement links TRBV7-2 to TRBJ2-7, with D perhaps matching TRBD2 (5 bases). The CDR3 spans 13 residues. V lost 3 bases and J lost 5, with 11 bases in between. CDR1 and CDR2 from the germline V gene are SGHTA and FQGNSA. The variable domain in full, with the rest retrieved from reference TRBV7-2 and TRBJ2-7, is GAGVSQSPSNKVTEKGKDVELRCDPISGHTALYWYRQSLGQGLEFLIYFQGNSAPDKSGLPSDRFSAERTGGSVSTLTIQRTQQEDSAVYLCASSFPSLNEQYFGPGTRLTVT.

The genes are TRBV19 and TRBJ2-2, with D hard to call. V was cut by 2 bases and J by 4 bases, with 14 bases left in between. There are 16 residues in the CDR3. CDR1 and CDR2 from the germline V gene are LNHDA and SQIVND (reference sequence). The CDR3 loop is CASSIYGPTVTGELFF. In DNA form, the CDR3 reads TGTGCCAGTAGTATATACGGGCCGACGGTCACCGGGGAGCTGTTTTTT.

CDR3 nucleotide sequence: TGCGCCAGCAGCCCGAGGACTGGATCCTACGAGCAGTACTTC. Its protein is CASSPRTGSYEQYF. This rearrangement joins TRBV5-1 to TRBJ2-7; possibly TRBD2 for D (5 bases). The CDR3 runs to 14 residues. Germline V gives CDR1 SGHRS, CDR2 YFSETQ. V was pared by 4 bases and J by 1 base, with 12 bases between.

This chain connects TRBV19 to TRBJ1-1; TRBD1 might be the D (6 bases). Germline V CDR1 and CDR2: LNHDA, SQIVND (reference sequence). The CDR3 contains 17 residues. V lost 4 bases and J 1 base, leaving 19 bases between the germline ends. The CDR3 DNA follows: TGTGCCAGTAGTAATCGGCGGGGGCGATTGAAGAACACTGAAGCTTTCTTT. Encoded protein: CASSNRRGRLKNTEAFF.

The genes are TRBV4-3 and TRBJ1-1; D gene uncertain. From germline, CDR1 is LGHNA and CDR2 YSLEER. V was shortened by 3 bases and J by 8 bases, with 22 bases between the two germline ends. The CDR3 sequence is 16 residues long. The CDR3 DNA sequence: TGCGCCAGCAGCCAGTCCCCAAGGCTGTACGAGAGCGAAGCTTTCTTT. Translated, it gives CASSQSPRLYESEAFF.

The CDR3 DNA sequence: TGCGCCAGCAGCTCCGGGACAGGGTACTACGAGCAGTACTTC. Its protein is CASSSGTGYYEQYF. The chain recombines TRBV5-1 with TRBJ2-7, with 9 bases identical to TRBD1. Germline loops: CDR1 SGHRS, CDR2 YFSETQ. The CDR3 has 14 amino acids. V was clipped by 3 bases and J by 3 bases; unmatched bases: 4. The variable domain in full, with the rest retrieved from reference TRBV5-1 and TRBJ2-7, is KAGVTQTPRYLIKTRGQQVTLSCSPISGHRSVSWYQQTPGQGLQFLFEYFSETQRNKGNFPGRFSGRQFSNSRSEMNVSTLELGDSALYLCASSSGTGYYEQYFGPGTRLTVT.

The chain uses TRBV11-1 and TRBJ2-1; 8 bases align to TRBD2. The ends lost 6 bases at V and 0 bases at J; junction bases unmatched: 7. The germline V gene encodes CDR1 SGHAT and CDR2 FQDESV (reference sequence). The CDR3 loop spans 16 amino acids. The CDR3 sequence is CASRSTSASSYNEQFF. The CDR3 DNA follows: TGTGCCAGCAGATCGACTAGCGCAAGCTCCTACAATGAGCAGTTCTTC.

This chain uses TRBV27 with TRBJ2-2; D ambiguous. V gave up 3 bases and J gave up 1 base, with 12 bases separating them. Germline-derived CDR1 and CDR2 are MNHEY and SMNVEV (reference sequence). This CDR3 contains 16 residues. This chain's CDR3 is CASSFGAGLNTGELFF. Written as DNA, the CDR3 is TGTGCCAGCAGTTTTGGTGCCGGGCTGAACACCGGGGAGCTGTTTTTT.

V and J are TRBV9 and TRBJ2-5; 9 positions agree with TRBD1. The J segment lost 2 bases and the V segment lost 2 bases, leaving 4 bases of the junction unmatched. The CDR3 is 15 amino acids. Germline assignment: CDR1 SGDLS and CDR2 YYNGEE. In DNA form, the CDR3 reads TGTGCCAGCAGCGTCCAGACAGGGGGGCAAGAGACCCAGTACTTC. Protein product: CASSVQTGGQETQYF.

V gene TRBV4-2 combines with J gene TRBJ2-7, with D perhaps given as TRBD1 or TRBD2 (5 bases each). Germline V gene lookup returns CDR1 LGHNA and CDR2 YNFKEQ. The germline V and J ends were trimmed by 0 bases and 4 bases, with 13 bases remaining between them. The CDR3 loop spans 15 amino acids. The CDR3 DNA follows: TGTGCCAGCAGCCAAGATTCCAGAGGGGAATACGAGCAGTACTTC. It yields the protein CASSQDSRGEYEQYF.

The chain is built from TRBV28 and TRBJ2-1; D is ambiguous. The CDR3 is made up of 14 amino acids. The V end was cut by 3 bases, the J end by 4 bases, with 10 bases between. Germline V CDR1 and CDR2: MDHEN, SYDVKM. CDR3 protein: CASSFGLGYNEQFF. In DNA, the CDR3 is TGTGCCAGCAGTTTTGGTCTGGGGTACAATGAGCAGTTCTTC.

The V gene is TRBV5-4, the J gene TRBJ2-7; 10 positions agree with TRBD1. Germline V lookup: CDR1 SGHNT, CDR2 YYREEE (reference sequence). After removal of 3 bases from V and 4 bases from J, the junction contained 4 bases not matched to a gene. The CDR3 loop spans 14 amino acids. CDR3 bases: TGTGCCAGCAGCTCGGGACAGGGGAGGTACGAGCAGTACTTC. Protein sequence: CASSSGQGRYEQYF. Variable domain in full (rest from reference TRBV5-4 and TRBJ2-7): ETGVTQSPTHLIKTRGQQVTLRCSSQSGHNTVSWYQQALGQGPQFIFQYYREEENGRGNFPPRFSGLQFPNYSSELNVNALELDDSALYLCASSSGQGRYEQYFGPGTRLTVT.

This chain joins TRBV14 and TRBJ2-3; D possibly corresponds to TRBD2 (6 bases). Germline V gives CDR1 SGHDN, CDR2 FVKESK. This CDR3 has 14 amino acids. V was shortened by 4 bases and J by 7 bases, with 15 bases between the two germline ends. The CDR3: CASSPTGGWNTQYF. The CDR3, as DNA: TGTGCCAGCAGCCCTACTGGGGGGTGGAATACGCAGTATTTT.

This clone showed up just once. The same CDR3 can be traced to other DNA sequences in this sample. The CDR3 DNA follows: TGTGCCAGCAGTCGACTAGCGGGGAGGACAGATACGCAGTATTTT. Translation: CASSRLAGRTDTQYF. The chain couples TRBV2 to TRBJ2-3; TRBD2 matches 11 bases. Trimming at V came to 5 bases and at J to 3 bases, leaving 4 bases not matched to a gene. This CDR3 has 15 residues. Per the germline V gene, CDR1 is SNHLY and CDR2 is FYNNEI.

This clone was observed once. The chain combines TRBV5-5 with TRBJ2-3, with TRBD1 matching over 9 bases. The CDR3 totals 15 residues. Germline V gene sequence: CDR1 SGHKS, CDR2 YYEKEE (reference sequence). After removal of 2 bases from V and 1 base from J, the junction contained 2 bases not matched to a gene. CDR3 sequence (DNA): TGTGCCAGCAGCTTAAGGACAGGGGGCACAGATACGCAGTATTTT. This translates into CASSLRTGGTDTQYF. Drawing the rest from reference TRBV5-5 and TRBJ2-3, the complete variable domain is DAGVTQSPTHLIKTRGQQVTLRCSPISGHKSVSWYQQVLGQGPQFIFQYYEKEERGRGNFPDRFSARQFPNYSSELNVNALLLGDSALYLCASSLRTGGTDTQYFGPGTRLTVL.

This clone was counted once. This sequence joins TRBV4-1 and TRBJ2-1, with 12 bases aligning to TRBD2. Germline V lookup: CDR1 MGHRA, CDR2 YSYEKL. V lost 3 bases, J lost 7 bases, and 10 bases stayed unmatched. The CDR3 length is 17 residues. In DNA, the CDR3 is TGCGCCAGCAGCCAGGGACTAGCGGGTGGCCCTGGGAATGAGCAGTTCTTC. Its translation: CASSQGLAGGPGNEQFF.

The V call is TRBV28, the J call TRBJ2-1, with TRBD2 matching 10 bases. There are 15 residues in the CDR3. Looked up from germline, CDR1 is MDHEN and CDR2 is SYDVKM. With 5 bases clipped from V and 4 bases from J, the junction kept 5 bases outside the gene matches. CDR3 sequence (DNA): TGTGCCAGCAGTGAGCAGCGGGGGGGTTACAATGAGCAGTTCTTC. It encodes CASSEQRGGYNEQFF.

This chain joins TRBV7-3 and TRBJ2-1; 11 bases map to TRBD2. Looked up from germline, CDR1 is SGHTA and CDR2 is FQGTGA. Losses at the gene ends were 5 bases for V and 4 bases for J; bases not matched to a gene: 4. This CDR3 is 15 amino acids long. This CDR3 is CASSIGTSGYNEQFF. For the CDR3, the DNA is TGTGCCAGCAGCATCGGGACTAGCGGTTACAATGAGCAGTTCTTC.

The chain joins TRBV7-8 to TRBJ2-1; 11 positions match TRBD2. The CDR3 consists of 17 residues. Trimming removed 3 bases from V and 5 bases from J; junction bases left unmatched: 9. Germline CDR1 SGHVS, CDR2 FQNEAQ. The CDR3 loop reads CASSFLAGGGGNNEQFF. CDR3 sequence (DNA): TGTGCCAGCAGCTTCCTAGCGGGAGGAGGGGGAAACAATGAGCAGTTCTTC.